This is a list of T cell receptor beta chains from one sample in a study of CD8 T cells in Susac syndrome. MiXCR, applied by TCRdb to the immunoSEQ multiplex PCR reads, yields one record per CDR3 protein. The sample contains about 300,000 distinct CDR3 sequences, roughly 85% of which appear only once. The sample taken for sequencing was CD8+ T cells from PBMCs. The receptors shown here come from a human donor with multiple sclerosis. The CDR3 runs from the conserved cysteine through the conserved F or W. A D gene is named only where the DNA matches it firmly. The size of a clone is reported for some rows only, either as once, few or many, or as a class for expanded clones.

cdr3_aa | cdr3_nt | d_call | j_call | v_call | clone_size
CASSELAGPANTGELFF | TGTGCCAGCAGTGAACTAGCGGGACCCGCGAACACCGGGGAGCTGTTTTTT | TRBD2 | TRBJ2-2 | TRBV2 | -
CASSQDRDSRHTQYF | TGCGCCAGCAGCCAAGACCGGGACTCTCGGCATACGCAGTATTTT | - | TRBJ2-3 | TRBV4-3 | -
CASSYSLWQRKKFAFF | TGTGCCAGCAGTTACTCGCTCTGGCAGAGAAAGAAGTTCGCTTTCTTT | - | TRBJ1-1 | TRBV6-2/TRBV6-3 | -
CASRIMTGTQYF | TGTGCCAGCAGGATAATGACGGGGACCCAGTACTTC | - | TRBJ2-5 | TRBV7-9 | -
CASSSATGHNEQFF | TGTGCCAGCAGCTCGGCGACTGGCCACAATGAGCAGTTCTTC | - | TRBJ2-1 | TRBV7-8 | -
CASSLLRASGNTIYF | TGTGCCAGCAGCTTGTTAAGAGCCTCTGGAAACACCATATATTTT | - | TRBJ1-3 | TRBV5-6 | -
CASSEEALIVPLHF | TGTGCCAGCAGTGAAGAGGCGTTAATTGTACCCCTCCACTTT | - | TRBJ1-6 | TRBV2 | once
CASSPSNNQPQHF | TGTGCCAGCAGTCCCTCGAACAATCAGCCCCAGCATTTT | - | TRBJ1-5 | TRBV12-3/TRBV12-4 | -
CASSFEFAEAFF | TGTGCCAGCAGCTTCGAATTCGCTGAAGCTTTCTTT | - | TRBJ1-1 | TRBV7-9 | -
CASSLVAPEQFF | TGTGCCAGCAGTTTGGTGGCACCAGAGCAGTTCTTC | - | TRBJ2-1 | TRBV28 | -
CSVEELASQAPGNTIYF | TGCAGCGTTGAAGAACTCGCCAGTCAGGCACCTGGAAACACCATATATTTT | - | TRBJ1-3 | TRBV29-1 | -
CASSKGGNTEAFF | TGTGCCAGTAGTAAGGGAGGGAACACTGAAGCTTTCTTT | - | TRBJ1-1 | TRBV19 | -
CSAPWGTEAFF | TGCAGCGCCCCATGGGGGACTGAAGCTTTCTTT | - | TRBJ1-1 | TRBV29-1 | -
CASSVTQVRRQETQYF | TGTGCCAGCAGCGTCACCCAGGTGCGCCGGCAAGAGACCCAGTACTTC | - | TRBJ2-5 | TRBV7-8 | once
CASRSTPNEQFF | TGTGCCAGCAGGTCTACACCCAATGAGCAGTTCTTC | - | TRBJ2-1 | TRBV7-9 | -
CASSGRDLEGETQYF | TGTGCCAGCAGTGGTAGGGATCTGGAGGGAGAGACCCAGTACTTC | - | TRBJ2-5 | TRBV25-1 | -
CASSLALSAYNEQFF | TGTGCCAGCAGTTTAGCCCTTAGCGCGTACAATGAGCAGTTCTTC | - | TRBJ2-1 | TRBV27 | -
CASSLSAPSYEQYF | TGTGCCAGCAGTTTATCAGCGCCCTCCTACGAGCAGTACTTC | - | TRBJ2-7 | TRBV12-3/TRBV12-4 | -
CAASRGHNEQFF | TGCGCCGCTTCAAGGGGTCACAATGAGCAGTTCTTC | - | TRBJ2-1 | TRBV5-1 | -
CASSFSPGTGELFF | TGTGCCAGCAGTTTCTCTCCGGGCACCGGGGAGCTGTTTTTT | - | TRBJ2-2 | TRBV27 | -
CASSLAGSSGNTIYF | TGTGCCAGCAGCTTAGCCGGGAGCTCTGGAAACACCATATATTTT | - | TRBJ1-3 | TRBV7-2 | few
CASSEAGSSTDTQYF | TGTGCCAGCAGTGAAGCGGGATCGAGCACAGATACGCAGTATTTT | - | TRBJ2-3 | TRBV6-1 | once
CASSLPRQGNEQFF | TGTGCCAGCAGTTTACCTCGGCAGGGGAATGAGCAGTTCTTC | - | TRBJ2-1 | TRBV28 | -
CASTEDYPRTQYF | TGTGCCAGCACCGAAGACTATCCCCGTACGCAGTATTTT | - | TRBJ2-3 | TRBV12-3/TRBV12-4 | -
CASSQDSGTDTYSNQPQHF | TGCGCCAGCAGCCAAGATTCCGGGACAGATACTTATAGCAATCAGCCCCAGCATTTT | TRBD1 | TRBJ1-5 | TRBV4-1 | -
CASSAFEGYGYTF | TGTGCCAGCAGCGCCTTTGAAGGTTATGGCTACACCTTC | - | TRBJ1-2 | TRBV9 | -
CASSWSSDNEQFF | TGTGCCAGCAGTTGGTCTTCCGACAATGAGCAGTTCTTC | - | TRBJ2-1 | TRBV27 | -
CSASRFSSHEQFF | TGCAGTGCTAGTCGGTTTAGCTCGCATGAGCAGTTCTTC | - | TRBJ2-1 | TRBV20-1 | -
CASSLTGINSPNYGYTF | TGCGCCAGCAGCCTCACCGGGATCAACTCTCCTAACTATGGCTACACCTTC | - | TRBJ1-2 | TRBV4-3 | -
CASSHIPGSSTDTQYF | TGTGCCAGCAGTCACATCCCGGGGTCTAGCACAGATACGCAGTATTTT | - | TRBJ2-3 | TRBV6-5 | -
CASSRQYSYEQYF | TGTGCCAGCAGTCGCCAGTACTCCTACGAGCAGTACTTC | - | TRBJ2-7 | TRBV28 | once
CATSRDLVRGGDTEAFF | TGTGCCACCAGCAGAGATTTAGTGAGGGGCGGGGACACTGAAGCTTTCTTT | - | TRBJ1-1 | TRBV15 | -
CASSFGEEQFF | TGTGCCAGCAGTTTTGGTGAGGAGCAGTTCTTC | - | TRBJ2-1 | TRBV12-3/TRBV12-4 | -
CASSLEGNGNQPQHF | TGTGCCAGCAGCTTAGAGGGAAACGGCAATCAGCCCCAGCATTTT | - | TRBJ1-5 | TRBV11-2 | -
CSARASGELEQYF | TGCAGTGCTCGGGCTAGCGGCGAACTCGAGCAGTACTTC | TRBD2 | TRBJ2-7 | TRBV20-1 | -
CSARVGQSSYEQYF | TGCAGTGCTAGAGTCGGGCAAAGCTCCTACGAGCAGTACTTC | - | TRBJ2-7 | TRBV20-1 | -
CATGGTSGRPGEQFF | TGTGCCACCGGGGGGACTAGCGGGAGGCCGGGTGAGCAGTTCTTC | TRBD2 | TRBJ2-1 | TRBV24-1 | -
CASSYSVGEETQYF | TGTGCCAGCAGTTACTCTGTAGGGGAGGAGACCCAGTACTTC | - | TRBJ2-5 | TRBV6-5 | -
CASSMWTAYTEAFF | TGTGCCAGTAGTATGTGGACAGCTTACACTGAAGCTTTCTTT | - | TRBJ1-1 | TRBV19 | -
CASSVGVLAGQETQYF | TGTGCCAGCAGCGTAGGTGTACTAGCCGGACAAGAGACCCAGTACTTC | - | TRBJ2-5 | TRBV9 | -
CASSRTGGTGNTIYF | TGCGCCAGCAGTCGGACAGGGGGGACTGGAAACACCATATATTTT | TRBD1 | TRBJ1-3 | TRBV4-1 | once
CASSLGTRNYNEQFF | TGCGCCAGCAGTCTCGGGACTAGAAATTACAATGAGCAGTTCTTC | TRBD2 | TRBJ2-1 | TRBV5-1 | few
CAIEGDSTDTQYF | TGTGCCATCGAAGGCGATAGCACAGATACGCAGTATTTT | - | TRBJ2-3 | TRBV10-3 | -
CASRTYNQPQHF | TGTGCCAGTAGGACATATAATCAGCCCCAGCATTTT | - | TRBJ1-5 | TRBV19 | -
CASSFLGGNYGYTF | TGTGCCAGCAGTTTTTTGGGGGGCAACTATGGCTACACCTTC | - | TRBJ1-2 | TRBV27 | -
CASSDGLQPQHF | TGTGCCAGCAGTGATGGTCTCCAGCCCCAGCATTTT | - | TRBJ1-5 | TRBV2 | -
CASSLWSPYSNQPQHF | TGTGCCAGCAGCTTATGGAGTCCTTATAGCAATCAGCCCCAGCATTTT | - | TRBJ1-5 | TRBV5-4 | once
CASRPGGGGVEKLFF | TGTGCCAGCCGGCCGGGGGGAGGGGGTGTTGAAAAACTGTTTTTT | - | TRBJ1-4 | TRBV27 | -
CASSARQSLAAYEQYF | TGTGCCAGCAGTGCAAGACAGTCGCTAGCGGCATACGAGCAGTACTTC | TRBD2 | TRBJ2-7 | TRBV28 | -
CASSVTATEGFEQYF | TGTGCCAGCAGCGTAACCGCCACGGAGGGGTTCGAGCAGTACTTC | - | TRBJ2-7 | TRBV9 | -
CASSYSASGSSYEQYF | TGTGCCAGCAGTTACTCTGCGAGCGGGAGCTCCTACGAGCAGTACTTC | TRBD2 | TRBJ2-7 | TRBV6-5 | -
CASSELGLYMNTEAFF | TGTGCCAGCAGTGAATTGGGTCTTTACATGAACACTGAAGCTTTCTTT | - | TRBJ1-1 | TRBV6-1 | once